This T cell receptor (beta chain) was sequenced for a study of T cell responses to AZD1222 COVID-19 vaccine. Study-level findings and limits: Only six or seven AZD1222 recipients were seropositive at baseline. As reported, nearly half of all spike-specific TCRs target variant regions that are unmutated.

V was pared by 4 bases and J by 2 bases, with 8 bases of the junction left unmatched. Germline-derived CDR1 and CDR2 are SGHRS and YFSETQ. This CDR3 has 16 residues. Sequenced by immunoSEQ multiplex PCR; TCRdb stores in-frame clones only, minus some. The profile shows around 100,000 clones, about nine tenths of them singletons. A word on this clone: Its matching antigen is unknown.

The chain links TRBV5-1 to TRBJ2-4, with TRBD2 identical over 8 bases. Sequenced here: peripheral blood, sampled on day 0 of AZD1222 vaccination. This clonotype was sampled from an adult in good health. CDR3 protein: CASSVSSGGPKNIQYF. For the CDR3, the DNA is TGCGCCAGCAGCGTAAGCTCGGGGGGGCCCAAAAACATTCAGTACTTC.